This is a list of T cell receptor beta chains from one sample in a study of glioma-infiltrating T cells after dendritic cell vaccination. TCRdb's copy holds only in-frame clones and misses some; the assay was immunoSEQ multiplex PCR. The sample lists 40,000 to 60,000 clones, less than 90% occurring once. This material consisted of blood, taken before dendritic cell vaccination. The receptors were sampled from a human donor with glioblastoma. Both conserved end residues are part of each CDR3. The D gene is left open where the match is weak. Clone size is shown for a subset of rows, as once, few, many or a class of expanded clone.

-,TRBJ1-1,-,TRBV14,15,CASSRSRQEDTEAFF,TGTGCCAGCAGCCGGTCGAGACAGGAGGACACTGAAGCTTTCTTT
few,TRBJ2-5,-,TRBV14,15,CASSQAGTPQETQYF,TGTGCCAGCAGCCAAGCCGGGACACCTCAAGAGACCCAGTACTTC
-,TRBJ2-5,-,TRBV11-2,15,CASSLDPGWKETQYF,TGTGCCAGCAGCTTAGATCCAGGTTGGAAAGAGACCCAGTACTTC
-,TRBJ1-4,TRBD1,TRBV5-1,17,CASSLGTGRRGNEKLFF,TGCGCCAGCAGCTTGGGGACAGGGAGAAGGGGGAATGAAAAACTGTTTTTT
-,TRBJ2-5,-,TRBV5-1,17,CASSPLVGGILQETQYF,TGCGCCAGCAGCCCGCTTGTCGGGGGAATACTCCAAGAGACCCAGTACTTC
-,TRBJ1-1,TRBD1,TRBV9,14,CASSAGTGDTEAFF,TGTGCCAGCAGCGCAGGGACAGGGGACACTGAAGCTTTCTTT
-,TRBJ2-7,TRBD1,TRBV7-2,17,CASSLAGAETGFYEQYF,TGTGCCAGCAGCTTAGCAGGCGCGGAGACAGGGTTCTACGAGCAGTACTTC
-,TRBJ1-5,TRBD1,TRBV6-1,15,CASSPLDRGGQPQHF,TGTGCCAGCAGTCCCTTGGACAGGGGGGGTCAGCCCCAGCATTTT
-,TRBJ2-1,TRBD2,TRBV7-9,15,CASSFSGSSYNEQFF,TGTGCCAGCAGCTTTAGCGGGAGCTCCTACAATGAGCAGTTCTTC
few,TRBJ2-3,-,TRBV10-3,15,CASSPIQGYTDTQYF,TGTGCCAGCAGCCCGATACAGGGATACACAGATACGCAGTATTTT
-,TRBJ2-1,TRBD2,TRBV6-6,16,CASSGLAGGKVGEQFF,TGTGCCAGCAGTGGACTAGCGGGGGGGAAAGTAGGTGAGCAGTTCTTC
-,TRBJ1-1,-,TRBV6-5,13,CASSYRWNTEAFF,TGTGCCAGCAGTTACCGGTGGAACACTGAAGCTTTCTTT
-,TRBJ1-5,-,TRBV5-4,14,CASSPEPSNQPQHF,TGTGCCAGCAGCCCAGAACCTAGCAATCAGCCCCAGCATTTT
-,TRBJ2-1,TRBD2,TRBV4-2,17,CASSQDLSGGAGIEQFF,TGTGCCAGCAGCCAAGATCTCAGCGGGGGGGCCGGGATTGAGCAGTTCTTC
-,TRBJ2-7,TRBD1,TRBV9,14,CASSVGDSYYEQYF,TGTGCCAGCAGCGTAGGGGACAGTTATTACGAGCAGTACTTC
-,TRBJ2-3,TRBD2,TRBV5-1,15,CATQWSGDSTDTQYF,TGCGCCACCCAATGGAGCGGGGATAGCACAGATACGCAGTATTTT
once,TRBJ2-7,-,TRBV5-8,14,CASSPGRGVDEQYF,TGTGCCAGCAGCCCGGGGAGGGGGGTCGACGAGCAGTACTTC
-,TRBJ2-2,-,TRBV6-5,14,CASKDRSRTGELFF,TGTGCCAGTAAAGATAGGAGTCGCACCGGGGAGCTGTTTTTT
few,TRBJ2-1,-,TRBV7-7,14,CASSSVAGSGEQFF,TGTGCTAGCAGCTCCGTGGCGGGATCGGGTGAGCAGTTCTTC
-,TRBJ2-1,TRBD2,TRBV5-1,15,CASSWGLAGDNEQFF,TGCGCCAGCAGCTGGGGACTAGCGGGAGACAATGAGCAGTTCTTC
-,TRBJ1-2,TRBD1,TRBV5-4,16,CASTEKLNRGKNGHTF,TGTGCCAGCACCGAAAAATTAAACAGGGGCAAGAATGGCCACACCTTC
-,TRBJ1-4,TRBD1,TRBV18,14,CASSPQGAGEKLFF,TGTGCCAGCTCACCACAGGGGGCAGGTGAAAAACTGTTTTTT
-,TRBJ1-2,TRBD1,TRBV2,14,CASSESRTGNGYTF,TGTGCCAGCAGTGAATCTAGGACAGGGAATGGCTACACCTTC
-,TRBJ2-1,-,TRBV29-1,15,CSVPLGTDYYNEQFF,TGCAGCGTTCCTCTGGGTACAGATTACTACAATGAGCAGTTCTTC
-,TRBJ2-5,-,TRBV5-8,15,CASSLAAGIQETQYF,TGTGCCAGCAGCTTGGCCGCCGGGATCCAAGAGACCCAGTACTTC
-,TRBJ2-5,-,TRBV6-1,11,CASRAQETQYF,TGTGCCAGCAGGGCCCAAGAGACCCAGTACTTC
-,TRBJ1-1,-,TRBV5-1,15,CASSLGVSGASEAFF,TGCGCCAGCAGCCTGGGCGTTTCAGGGGCGTCTGAAGCTTTCTTT
-,TRBJ2-7,TRBD2,TRBV4-2,15,CASSQDLTMTSSRYF,TGTGCCAGCAGCCAAGACCTGACGATGACTAGCTCACGGTACTTC
-,TRBJ2-3,TRBD2,TRBV7-2,18,CASSMTSGGRPSTDTQYF,TGTGCCAGCAGCATGACTAGCGGGGGGCGTCCTAGCACAGATACGCAGTATTTT
-,TRBJ2-5,-,TRBV6-4,14,CAARLLDQRETQYF,TGTGCCGCTCGTCTCTTGGACCAGCGGGAGACCCAGTACTTC
-,TRBJ2-2,-,TRBV4-2,14,CASMTGVNTGELFF,TGTGCCAGCATGACGGGGGTGAACACCGGGGAGCTGTTTTTT
few,TRBJ2-7,TRBD2,TRBV10-3,14,CAISEPGTIYEQYF,TGTGCCATCAGTGAGCCCGGGACTATCTACGAGCAGTACTTC
-,TRBJ1-1,TRBD1,TRBV5-1,14,CASSLETGTGEAFF,TGCGCCAGCAGCTTGGAGACCGGGACAGGGGAAGCTTTCTTT
-,TRBJ1-6,TRBD1,TRBV2,15,CASSEWDRANSPLHF,TGTGCCAGCAGTGAGTGGGACAGGGCTAATTCACCCCTCCACTTT
-,TRBJ2-1,TRBD2,TRBV4-1,17,CASSPHRAGGTYNEQFF,TGCGCCAGCAGCCCGCACCGGGCGGGGGGGACCTACAATGAGCAGTTCTTC
medium-sized,TRBJ2-6,-,TRBV23-1,15,CASTQGRAGANVLTF,TGCGCCAGCACCCAGGGGCGGGCTGGGGCCAACGTCCTGACTTTC
few,TRBJ2-1,-,TRBV6-5,13,CASRPPVYNEQFF,TGTGCCAGCAGACCCCCAGTATACAATGAGCAGTTCTTC
-,TRBJ2-3,TRBD2,TRBV5-1,15,CASSSLAGGPHTQYF,TGCGCCAGCAGCTCTCTAGCGGGAGGGCCTCATACGCAGTATTTT
once,TRBJ2-5,-,TRBV5-1,14,CASSLDTAGETQYF,TGCGCCAGCAGCTTGGATACAGCTGGAGAGACCCAGTACTTC
-,TRBJ1-1,-,TRBV9,16,CASSVAAGATNTEAFF,TGTGCCAGCAGCGTAGCAGCAGGGGCTACGAACACTGAAGCTTTCTTT
-,TRBJ1-5,-,TRBV10-2,12,CASAGGGQPQHF,TGCGCCAGCGCGGGTGGAGGTCAGCCCCAGCATTTT
-,TRBJ2-3,-,TRBV9,13,CASSPPGAGTQYF,TGTGCCAGCAGCCCCCCAGGGGCGGGCACGCAGTATTTT
-,TRBJ1-1,-,TRBV7-6,15,CASSLVEEGNTEAFF,TGTGCCAGCAGCTTAGTGGAGGAAGGGAACACTGAAGCTTTCTTT
-,TRBJ2-1,TRBD1,TRBV5-1,14,CASSLGDRDFEQFF,TGCGCCAGCAGCTTGGGGGACAGGGACTTTGAGCAGTTCTTC
once,TRBJ1-3,TRBD1,TRBV25-1,17,CASSEYSPRGIGNTIYF,TGTGCCAGCAGTGAATATTCCCCCAGGGGGATTGGAAACACCATATATTTT
-,TRBJ2-6,-,TRBV4-3,18,CASSQGAQGSGGANVLTF,TGCGCCAGCAGCCAAGGAGCACAGGGTTCAGGTGGGGCCAACGTCCTGACTTTC
-,TRBJ2-5,TRBD2,TRBV7-2,15,CASSLGLAGVETQYF,TGTGCCAGCAGCCTCGGGCTAGCGGGGGTTGAGACCCAGTACTTC
-,TRBJ1-1,-,TRBV10-3,13,CAISENMNTEAFF,TGTGCCATCAGTGAAAACATGAACACTGAAGCTTTCTTT
-,TRBJ1-4,TRBD1,TRBV6-1,14,CASMTGTANEKLFF,TGTGCCAGCATGACCGGGACAGCTAATGAAAAACTGTTTTTT
-,TRBJ1-1,TRBD1,TRBV4-1,19,CASSHPEDRGLGRATEAFF,TGCGCCAGCAGCCACCCCGAGGACAGGGGTTTGGGTAGGGCCACTGAAGCTTTCTTT
-,TRBJ2-7,TRBD2,TRBV12-5,14,CASGRSGSGYEQYF,TGTGCTAGTGGCCGGAGCGGGAGCGGGTACGAGCAGTACTTC
-,TRBJ1-2,-,TRBV19,13,CASTLDRSNGYTF,TGTGCCAGTACCCTGGACAGATCGAATGGCTACACCTTC
-,TRBJ2-5,-,TRBV6-1,11,CASTTRETQYF,TGTGCCAGCACTACGAGAGAGACCCAGTACTTC
-,TRBJ2-7,-,TRBV9,14,CASSVGGYPHEQYF,TGTGCCAGCAGCGTCGGAGGGTACCCCCACGAGCAGTACTTC
-,TRBJ2-3,-,TRBV30,12,CALGGVAVTQYF,TGTGCCTTAGGGGGTGTCGCAGTTACGCAGTATTTT
-,TRBJ1-5,-,TRBV15,16,CATSRDRQGLGQPQHF,TGTGCCACCAGCAGAGATCGCCAGGGGCTTGGTCAGCCCCAGCATTTT
-,TRBJ2-4,TRBD2,TRBV25-1,14,CASSDERGLNIQYF,TGTGCCAGCAGTGATGAGCGGGGCCTAAACATTCAGTACTTC
once,TRBJ1-1,-,TRBV6-1,14,CASDPGGMNTEAFF,TGTGCCAGCGACCCGGGGGGCATGAACACTGAAGCTTTCTTT
-,TRBJ2-5,TRBD2,TRBV4-3,17,CASSQDPAGGTLGEQYF,TGCGCCAGCAGCCAAGATCCAGCGGGAGGGACCCTGGGGGAGCAGTACTTC
-,TRBJ1-1,-,TRBV5-5,15,CASSVPGQANTEAFF,TGTGCCAGCAGCGTACCGGGACAAGCGAACACTGAAGCTTTCTTT